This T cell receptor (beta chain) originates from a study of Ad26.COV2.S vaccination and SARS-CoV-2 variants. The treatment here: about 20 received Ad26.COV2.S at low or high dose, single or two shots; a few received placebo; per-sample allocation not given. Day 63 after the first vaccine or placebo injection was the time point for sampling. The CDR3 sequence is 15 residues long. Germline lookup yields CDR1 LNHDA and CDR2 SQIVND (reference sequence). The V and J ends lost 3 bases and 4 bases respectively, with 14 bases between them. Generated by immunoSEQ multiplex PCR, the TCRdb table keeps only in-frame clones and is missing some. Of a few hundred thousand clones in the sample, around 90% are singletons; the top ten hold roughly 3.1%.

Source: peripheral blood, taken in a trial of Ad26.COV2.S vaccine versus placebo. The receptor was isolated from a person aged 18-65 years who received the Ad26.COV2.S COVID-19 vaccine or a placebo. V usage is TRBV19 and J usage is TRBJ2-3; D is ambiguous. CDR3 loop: CASSIRTVVPDTQYF. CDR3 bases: TGTGCCAGTAGTATCCGGACGGTTGTCCCAGATACGCAGTATTTT.